These 5 T cell receptor beta chains share one sample of origin, sequenced in a study of T cells after yellow fever vaccination. TCRdb fed the 5' RACE reads into MiXCR, producing one record per CDR3 protein. The table includes over 200,000 distinct CDR3 sequences, roughly 6.3% detected once. Material: CD4+ T cells sorted from PBMCs, obtained on the day of the yellow fever booster vaccination. The receptors here all came from a man aged 30 to 45 who received the YFV17D yellow fever vaccine.

This chain uses TRBV9 with TRBJ2-5; D may be TRBD1 or TRBD2 (6 bases each). V was shortened by 5 bases and J by 4 bases, with 18 bases between the two germline ends. Germline CDR1 is SGDLS and CDR2 is YYNGEE. CDR3 length equals 15 residues. The CDR3, as DNA: TGTGCCAGCAGTGCGGGACATTCGCGGGGAGAGACCCAGTACTTC. Encoded protein: CASSAGHSRGETQYF.

The V call is TRBV18, the J call TRBJ2-3; the D call may be TRBD1 or TRBD2 (5 bases each). Germline V lookup: CDR1 KGHSH, CDR2 LQKENI. V dropped 3 bases and J dropped 2 bases, with 9 bases sitting between them. The CDR3 is made up of 14 amino acids. CDR3 protein: CASSPIGTTDTQYF. Written as DNA, the CDR3 is TGTGCCAGCTCACCCATTGGGACCACAGATACGCAGTATTTT.

This clonotype was observed at least ten times. The chain recombines TRBV5-6 with TRBJ1-1; D remains ambiguous. The length of the CDR3 is 14 residues. Trimming removed 1 base at V and 5 bases at J, with 12 bases between. CDR1 and CDR2 (germline): SGHDT, YYEEEE. DNA of the CDR3: TGTGCCAGCAGCTTGCCCGGCAGCCGGACTGAAGCTTTCTTT. Its protein product is CASSLPGSRTEAFF.

The CDR3 DNA reads as TGTGCCAGCAGTTACGACGATACGCAGTATTTT. Its translation: CASSYDDTQYF. This rearrangement joins TRBV6-5 to TRBJ2-3; D is ambiguous. The CDR3 loop spans 11 amino acids. Per the germline V gene, CDR1 is MNHEY and CDR2 is SVGAGI. The V gene lost 2 bases and the J gene lost 6 bases, with 3 bases spanning the gap.

This clonotype was picked up many times. The chain carries TRBV4-3 and TRBJ1-2; tentative D call: TRBD1 (5 bases). The V end lost 4 bases, the J end lost 7 bases, and 19 bases lay between the germline ends. The germline CDR1 and CDR2 sequences are LGHNA and YSLEER. This CDR3 spans 15 amino acids. DNA of the CDR3: TGCGCCAGCAGCCTGGGGGACCAGGGTGATAGTGGCTACACCTTC. It codes for CASSLGDQGDSGYTF.